This record concerns one TCR beta chain sequence. It lacks a known antigen. No per-base quality is available; no much larger clone lies one base away. This entry is derived from a study of immune evolution from preneoplasia to lung adenocarcinoma (dated by TCRdb to about 2021). Turning to the overall study: No AAH lesions showed HLA loss of heterozygosity, compared with around 7% of AIS, over 12% of MIA and 30% to 35% of ADC lesions. The study combined immune gene expression, TCR sequencing and multiplex immunofluorescence to profile immune contexture across lung adenocarcinoma precursors and invasive adenocarcinoma. The TCR sequencing data were obtained from some 50 patients. Resected precursor lesions (AAH, AIS, MIA) and invasive adenocarcinomas were compared against paired morphologically normal lung tissue. In total, the cohort included 53 patients with pulmonary nodules, all of whom underwent surgical resection. The study reported that about 100 samples were used for TCR sequencing. The sample size depended on which specimens were available, not on a prior power calculation. The immune data were combined with whole exome sequencing and methylation data from the same cohort of nodules. POLYSOLVER was used to infer Class I HLA alleles from exome data, and LOHHLA was used to detect allele-specific HLA loss.

The patients had resection in Japan or China between about 2013 and 2018. Two lung cancer pathologists independently reviewed H&E slides to confirm the histologic diagnosis of every case. Macro-dissection after pathologic assessment enriched premalignant or tumor cells for nucleic acid extraction. FFPE tissue was used for DNA isolation with the AllPrep DNA/RNA FFPE Kit. Trimming at the junction amounts to 5 bases on V and 7 bases on J, and the germline ends lie 18 bases apart. As encoded in the germline V gene (reference sequence), CDR1 is LNHDA while CDR2 is SQIVND. Including cysteine and phenylalanine, the CDR3 has 16 amino acids. The only DNA kept is the CDR3, 48 bases in frame from the first base. Paper-wide results and their limitations: Top T cell clone frequencies were highest in normal lung and appeared to decrease progressively from AAH through AIS, MIA and invasive adenocarcinoma. Clonality was highest in normal lung, while later-stage lesions appeared to show lower clonality but higher T cell density and diversity. T cell clonality was highest in KRAS-mutant nodules compared with EGFR-mutant or double wild-type lesions. Because every patient came from Japan and China, how well the results apply to Western populations was uncertain. The findings rested on association rather than direct causation, and larger cohorts with long-term follow-up and longitudinal biopsies were considered necessary.

Using the immunoSEQ hsTCRbeta Kit, TCR beta CDR3 regions were sequenced from DNA. The source study handled its data this way. The ImmunoSEQ Analyzer was used to analyse the TCR sequencing data. T cell clonality was defined as 1 minus Pielou's evenness, as computed on productive rearrangements. T cell diversity was measured with the inverse Simpson index on productive templates. T cell density was expressed as TCR beta template counts normalized to usable DNA, with usable DNA estimated by amplifying and sequencing housekeeping genes. TCR metrics were compared across histologic stages using two-sided Kruskal-Wallis tests. TCRdb provides this immuneACCESS table in a form limited to in-frame rearrangements. Some clones are lacking; in checked studies, under half of them reflect an unresolved V gene, and why the rest are absent is not known. The DNA gave D and trimming, while V, J and clone size come from that table. For this sample the table gives 3,500 or so clones, of which 85% were detected only once. The ten largest clones add up to over 2% of the sample.

This sequence originates from a person aged 45-65 years with lung adenocarcinoma. Sequences were obtained from FFPE invasive lung adenocarcinoma tissue. Read against the paper, the sample's cell subset or site label means: frankly invasive lung adenocarcinoma (ADC). The chain uses TRBV19 and TRBJ1-6, with a weak D call of TRBD1 (6 bases match). CDR3 loop: CASSGLPGQRNSPLHF. The DNA sequence is given as TGTGCCAGTAGTGGCCTCCCGGGACAAAGAAATTCACCCCTCCACTTT.